A selection of T cell receptor beta chains follows, all from one sample in a study of blood T cell repertoires in COVID-19. Profiled with immunoSEQ multiplex PCR; TCRdb holds only in-frame clones, not every one. The sample holds about 310,000 clones; roughly 89% are singletons and the top ten take under 1.1%. Source material: peripheral blood. The receptors come from a woman between 40 and 55 years old with COVID-19, enrolled during active disease. CDR3s include the opening cysteine and the closing phenylalanine or tryptophan. D genes are given only for firm matches. Clone sizes are given selectively: once, few, many, or a class where the clone is expanded.

j_gene	abundance	d_gene	v_gene	CDR3aa	CDR3nt
TRBJ1-2	once	TRBD1	TRBV5-1	CASSLPDRSYTF	TGCGCCAGCAGCTTGCCGGACAGGAGCTACACCTTC
TRBJ1-2	.	TRBD1	TRBV6-2/TRBV6-3	CASSYSDLGDRGPPNYGYTF	TGTGCCAGCAGTTACTCGGATTTGGGGGACAGGGGGCCCCCTAACTATGGCTACACCTTC
TRBJ2-7	few	.	TRBV2	CASLGGLKAYEQYF	TGTGCCAGCCTCGGGGGGCTCAAGGCCTACGAGCAGTACTTC
TRBJ2-2	few	TRBD1	TRBV2	CASRGQINTGELFF	TGTGCCAGCAGGGGACAGATCAACACCGGGGAGCTGTTTTTT
TRBJ2-3	.	.	TRBV30	CAWSALIGSQYF	TGTGCCTGGAGTGCGCTAATCGGGTCCCAGTATTTT
TRBJ1-2	.	.	TRBV5-1	CASGPAGANYGYTF	TGCGCCAGCGGCCCAGCGGGAGCTAACTATGGCTACACCTTC
TRBJ2-3	.	.	TRBV19	CASRMGPSTDTQYF	TGTGCCAGCCGGATGGGGCCCAGCACAGATACGCAGTATTTT
TRBJ2-7	.	.	TRBV10-3	CASRTLSYEQYF	TGTGCCTCCCGCACCCTATCCTACGAGCAGTACTTC
TRBJ1-2	.	TRBD1	TRBV28	CATGGYGYTF	TGTGCCACAGGGGGCTATGGCTACACCTTC
TRBJ1-2	.	.	TRBV28	CASSLSAPNYGYTF	TGTGCCAGCAGTTTATCCGCGCCTAACTATGGCTACACCTTC
TRBJ1-2	.	TRBD1	TRBV6-5	CASSSQGASGYTF	TGTGCCAGCAGCTCGCAGGGGGCGTCCGGCTACACCTTC
TRBJ1-5	.	.	TRBV6-5	CASNLNRGGQPQHF	TGTGCCAGCAACCTCAACAGAGGGGGTCAGCCCCAGCATTTT
TRBJ1-5	.	.	TRBV19	CASSIGNRDSQPQHF	TGTGCCAGTAGTATAGGGAACAGGGATAGTCAGCCCCAGCATTTT
TRBJ1-1	.	.	TRBV18	CASSPPGDTEAFF	TGTGCCAGCTCACCTCCCGGGGACACTGAAGCTTTCTTT
TRBJ2-6	.	TRBD1	TRBV5-6	CASSQGTVGANVLTF	TGTGCCAGCAGCCAAGGGACAGTTGGGGCCAACGTCCTGACTTTC
TRBJ1-2	.	TRBD1	TRBV5-4	CASSADREKNYGYTF	TGTGCCAGCAGCGCTGACAGGGAGAAGAACTATGGCTACACCTTC
TRBJ1-5	.	.	TRBV21-1	CASSKTDSVSNQPQHF	TGTGCCAGCAGCAAAACAGACAGTGTAAGCAATCAGCCCCAGCATTTT
TRBJ1-1	.	TRBD1	TRBV27	CASSRKTGGGNTEAFF	TGTGCCAGCAGTCGCAAGACAGGGGGCGGGAACACTGAAGCTTTCTTT